These 32 T cell receptor beta chains originate from one sample sequenced in a study of blood T cell repertoires in COVID-19. Profiled with immunoSEQ multiplex PCR; TCRdb holds only in-frame clones, not every one. This sample yields under 200,000 clones, of which around nine tenths are seen a single time; roughly 21% belongs to the top ten. Source material: peripheral blood. These receptors came from a man aged 55 to 70 with active or convalescent COVID-19.

The chain has TRBV19 and TRBJ2-2; TRBD1 is a possible D gene (7 bases). The germline V and J ends were trimmed by 5 bases and 7 bases, with 17 bases remaining between them. CDR3 length: 15 residues. Germline V gives CDR1 LNHDA, CDR2 SQIVND (reference sequence). CDR3 coding DNA: TGTGCCAGTAGTGTTCAGGGGGGATTGGGCGGGGAGCTGTTTTTT. It translates to CASSVQGGLGGELFF.

This chain links TRBV5-1 with TRBJ1-4, with 8 bases lining up with TRBD1. The germline V gene encodes CDR1 SGHRS and CDR2 YFSETQ. J lost 7 bases, V lost 3 bases, and 5 bases had no gene match. The CDR3 sequence is 14 residues long. CDR3: CASSSGGVGEKLFF. Written as DNA, the CDR3 is TGCGCCAGCAGCTCAGGGGGCGTGGGTGAAAAACTGTTTTTT. The full variable domain, its missing parts supplied by reference TRBV5-1 and TRBJ1-4, is KAGVTQTPRYLIKTRGQQVTLSCSPISGHRSVSWYQQTPGQGLQFLFEYFSETQRNKGNFPGRFSGRQFSNSRSEMNVSTLELGDSALYLCASSSGGVGEKLFFGSGTQLSVL.

The V and J genes are TRBV5-1 and TRBJ2-5, with D perhaps matching TRBD1 (5 bases). Germline loops: CDR1 SGHRS, CDR2 YFSETQ. CDR3 size: 14 residues. Trimming left V 0 bases short and J 4 bases short, with 10 bases between. The CDR3 DNA is TGCGCCAGCAGCTTGGAACCAGGGCGAGAGACCCAGTACTTC. Protein product: CASSLEPGRETQYF.

The gene calls are TRBV5-1 and TRBJ1-6, with no clear D. Germline-derived CDR1 and CDR2 are SGHRS and YFSETQ. This CDR3 has 13 residues. Trimming removed 5 bases from V and 10 bases from J, with 13 bases in between. CDR3 in DNA: TGCGCCAGCAGTGAGGAGTTGAGCTCACCCCTCCACTTT. Its translation is CASSEELSSPLHF.

The chain is built from TRBV9 and TRBJ1-2, with TRBD1 as a possible D gene (6 bases). Germline V gene sequence: CDR1 SGDLS, CDR2 YYNGEE. This CDR3 is 15 amino acids long. V dropped 0 bases and J dropped 4 bases, with 13 bases sitting between them. The CDR3 sequence: CASSVDEGGGYGYTF. CDR3 nucleotides: TGTGCCAGCAGCGTAGATGAAGGGGGTGGCTATGGCTACACCTTC.

V is TRBV7-9 and J is TRBJ2-3; TRBD2 matches at 8 bases. Losses at the gene ends were 3 bases for V and 8 bases for J; bases not matched to a gene: 10. Germline-derived CDR1 and CDR2 are SEHNR and FQNEAQ (reference sequence). The CDR3 has 15 residues. CDR3 sequence (DNA): TGTGCCAGCAGCTTCGGGGGGGCCCGATTAGGTACGCAGTATTTT. This translates into CASSFGGARLGTQYF.

The rearrangement uses TRBV18 and TRBJ2-3; TRBD2 might be the D (6 bases). There are 13 residues in the CDR3. CDR1 is KGHSH, CDR2 LQKENI, per germline. V was clipped by 6 bases and J by 2 bases, with 9 bases between them. CDR3: CASSSGFTDTQYF. The CDR3 DNA follows: TGTGCCAGCTCTAGCGGCTTCACAGATACGCAGTATTTT.

V usage is TRBV2 and J usage is TRBJ2-2, with TRBD2 matching over 11 bases. The germline CDR1 and CDR2 sequences are SNHLY and FYNNEI. J was trimmed by 5 bases and V by 4 bases; bases with no gene match: 3. CDR3 length equals 15 residues. The DNA of the CDR3 is TGTGCCAGCAGTGGCCCTAGCGGGGGGACCGGGGAGCTGTTTTTT. Its protein is CASSGPSGGTGELFF.

The chain is built from TRBV19 and TRBJ2-1, with 8 positions matching TRBD2. Trimming removed 5 bases from V and 7 bases from J; junction bases left unmatched: 7. Germline values: CDR1 LNHDA, CDR2 SQIVND (reference sequence). The CDR3 totals 14 residues. The CDR3 sequence is CASSAGGRQNEQFF. The CDR3 coding sequence is TGTGCCAGTAGTGCGGGGGGTCGCCAGAATGAGCAGTTCTTC.

This sequence joins TRBV7-9 and TRBJ2-1, with TRBD2 matching over 13 bases. This CDR3 comprises 17 residues. Losses at the gene ends were 4 bases for V and 8 bases for J; bases not matched to a gene: 11. Germline V gene lookup returns CDR1 SEHNR and CDR2 FQNEAQ (reference sequence). CDR3: CASSSGTSGVGHDEQFF. CDR3 DNA sequence: TGTGCCAGCAGCTCCGGGACTAGCGGGGTTGGTCATGATGAGCAGTTCTTC.

V and J are TRBV2 and TRBJ1-2; 10 nucleotides match TRBD1. CDR1 SNHLY and CDR2 FYNNEI come from the germline V gene. CDR3 length: 13 residues. V was pared by 6 bases and J by 9 bases, with 7 bases of the junction left unmatched. The CDR3 loop is CASSEWDRGSYTF. In DNA form, the CDR3 reads TGTGCCAGCAGCGAGTGGGACAGGGGAAGCTACACCTTC.

The chain employs TRBV18 and TRBJ2-5; D is perhaps TRBD2 (5 bases). The V gene lost 6 bases and the J gene lost 0 bases, with 14 bases spanning the gap. This CDR3 region has 15 residues. The V gene's germline CDR1 is KGHSH and CDR2 LQKENI. The chain's CDR3 is CASSPGSPHQETQYF. The CDR3 nucleotides read TGTGCCAGCTCCCCGGGAAGTCCCCACCAAGAGACCCAGTACTTC.

CDR3 amino acids: CASSSTGYQETQYF. CDR3 DNA sequence: TGTGCCAGCAGCTCGACAGGGTACCAAGAGACCCAGTACTTC. The chain has TRBV7-8 and TRBJ2-5; 7 nucleotides agree with TRBD1. Trimming cost V 4 bases and J 0 bases; bases outside gene matches: 2. This CDR3 comprises 14 residues. CDR1 is SGHVS and CDR2 is FQNEAQ in the germline V gene.

V usage is TRBV4-1 and J usage is TRBJ1-1; 7 bases are shared with TRBD1. Looked up from germline, CDR1 is MGHRA and CDR2 is YSYEKL. J lost 4 bases, V lost 1 base, and 12 bases had no gene match. The CDR3 runs to 17 residues. The CDR3 DNA is TGCGCCAGCAGCCAAGCCCCCTATAACAGGGGAGGCACTGAAGCTTTCTTT. Its protein is CASSQAPYNRGGTEAFF.

The V gene is TRBV7-9, the J gene TRBJ2-5, with TRBD1 as a possible D gene (6 bases). The V gene lost 5 bases and the J gene lost 5 bases, with 18 bases spanning the gap. Per the germline V gene, CDR1 is SEHNR and CDR2 is FQNEAQ (reference sequence). This CDR3 contains 15 residues. The CDR3 here is CASSPQQGAVETQYF. CDR3 sequence (DNA): TGTGCCAGCAGCCCTCAACAGGGCGCGGTGGAGACCCAGTACTTC.

The rearrangement uses TRBV6-6 and TRBJ1-2; 7 nucleotides line up with TRBD1. V shed 5 bases, J shed 5 bases, and the junction held 2 bases outside the gene matches. Germline CDR1 reads MNHNY; CDR2 reads SVGAGI (reference sequence). The CDR3 consists of 12 residues. This CDR3 is CASSPTGYGYTF. In DNA form, the CDR3 reads TGTGCCAGCAGTCCGACAGGGTATGGCTACACCTTC.

This clone was detected only once. V and J are TRBV3-1 (or the pseudogene TRBV3-2) and TRBJ2-2; D may be TRBD1 (6 bases). The V gene's germline CDR1 is LGHDT and CDR2 YNNKEL (reference sequence). Between the trimmed V and J ends, which lost 4 bases and 5 bases, there was a span of 8 bases. The CDR3 runs to 13 residues. Here the CDR3 DNA reads TGTGCCAGCAGCCTCCAGGGGACCGGGGAGCTGTTTTTT. Amino acids: CASSLQGTGELFF.

The chain recombines TRBV5-1 with TRBJ2-5, with a tentative D call TRBD1 (6 bases). V was shortened by 1 base and J by 3 bases, with 10 bases between the two germline ends. CDR1 and CDR2 from the germline V gene are SGHRS and YFSETQ. The CDR3 loop spans 14 amino acids. The CDR3 protein is CASSLQGSEETQYF. The CDR3 nucleotides read TGCGCCAGCAGCTTGCAGGGGAGTGAAGAGACCCAGTACTTC.

The gene calls are TRBV7-9 and TRBJ2-3, with 10 bases fitting TRBD1. J was trimmed by 2 bases and V by 5 bases; bases with no gene match: 4. There are 15 residues in the CDR3. CDR1 and CDR2 (germline): SEHNR, FQNEAQ (reference sequence). The chain's CDR3 is CASSTGTGATDTQYF. The DNA for the CDR3 is TGTGCCAGCAGCACCGGGACAGGGGCCACAGATACGCAGTATTTT.

The CDR3 here is CASSPRPGQGGVIGNQPQHF. CDR3 coding DNA: TGCGCCAGCAGCCCACGGCCGGGACAGGGAGGAGTAATCGGCAATCAGCCCCAGCATTTT. V usage is TRBV5-1 and J usage is TRBJ1-5, with TRBD1 matching 9 bases. Germline values: CDR1 SGHRS, CDR2 YFSETQ. J was trimmed by 2 bases and V by 4 bases; bases with no gene match: 19. CDR3 length: 20 residues. Looking up the rest from reference TRBV5-1 and TRBJ1-5 gives the full variable domain: KAGVTQTPRYLIKTRGQQVTLSCSPISGHRSVSWYQQTPGQGLQFLFEYFSETQRNKGNFPGRFSGRQFSNSRSEMNVSTLELGDSALYLCASSPRPGQGGVIGNQPQHFGDGTRLSIL.

J is TRBJ1-4 and V is TRBV7-2; D ambiguous. The V gene lost 0 bases and the J gene lost 7 bases, with 6 bases spanning the gap. Germline V gene data show CDR1 as SGHTA and CDR2 as FQGNSA. The CDR3 length is 13 residues. The CDR3 region has the DNA TGTGCCAGCAGCTTAGCGGCCCGTGAAAAACTGTTTTTT. Residues: CASSLAAREKLFF.

At least ten counts were recorded for this clone. The chain employs TRBV2 and TRBJ2-7; TRBD2 aligns across 8 bases. The J segment lost 10 bases and the V segment lost 9 bases, leaving 17 bases of the junction unmatched. This CDR3 contains 14 residues. CDR1 SNHLY and CDR2 FYNNEI come from the germline V gene. The CDR3 region is CASGMGVAGTSQYF. For the CDR3, the DNA is TGTGCCAGTGGGATGGGGGTAGCGGGGACATCCCAGTACTTC.

The J gene is TRBJ2-7, the V gene TRBV3-1 (or the pseudogene TRBV3-2); 7 nucleotides agree with TRBD1. The V segment lost 1 base and the J segment 9 bases; nucleotides outside the gene matches: 15. Germline values: CDR1 LGHDT, CDR2 YNNKEL (reference sequence). The length of the CDR3 is 16 residues. CDR3 nucleotides: TGTGCCAGCAGCCAAGCAGAGGGGGCCCAGGTAAGGCCGCAGTACTTC. This gives the protein CASSQAEGAQVRPQYF.

This clone occurred once. The V call is TRBV5-4, the J call TRBJ1-1, with a weak D call TRBD1 (6 bases). The V gene's germline CDR1 is SGHNT and CDR2 YYREEE (reference sequence). The CDR3 has 15 residues. The V end was cut by 4 bases, the J end by 5 bases, with 18 bases between. In nucleotides, the CDR3 is TGTGCCAGCAGCCTCCCCAGGACCGGACAGACTGAAGCTTTCTTT. Translated: CASSLPRTGQTEAFF.

This clone has only one observation. This sequence joins TRBV18 and TRBJ1-4; 7 bases are a match to TRBD1. From germline, CDR1 is KGHSH and CDR2 LQKENI. J gave up 1 base and V 4 bases, and 9 bases lay outside the gene matches. The length of the CDR3 is 17 residues. Here the CDR3 DNA reads TGTGCCAGCTCACAAGGCCTTGGGACAGAAACTAATGAAAAACTGTTTTTT. Its protein product is CASSQGLGTETNEKLFF.

The CDR3 sequence is CASSFYQGLGTGELFF. For the CDR3, the DNA is TGTGCCAGCAGCTTTTACCAGGGGCTGGGCACCGGGGAGCTGTTTTTT. V gene TRBV5-6 combines with J gene TRBJ2-2, with D possibly TRBD1 on 6 matching bases. This CDR3 region has 16 residues. V was clipped by 2 bases and J by 4 bases, with 15 bases between them. From germline, CDR1 is SGHDT and CDR2 YYEEEE.

The chain combines TRBV11-2 with TRBJ2-1; the D gene is possibly TRBD2 (7 bases). This CDR3 is built from 13 residues. V was cut by 8 bases and J by 3 bases, with 11 bases left in between. CDR1 is SGHAT and CDR2 is FQNNGV in the germline V gene. CDR3 sequence (DNA): TGTGCCAGCGGGGGGGCGGTCTACAATGAGCAGTTCTTC. Its translation: CASGGAVYNEQFF.

The J gene is TRBJ1-2, the V gene TRBV15, with 8 bases matching TRBD1. CDR3 size: 14 residues. Germline-derived CDR1 and CDR2 are LNHNV and YYDKDF (reference sequence). V dropped 5 bases and J dropped 2; count of bases not matched to a gene: 4. CDR3 protein: CATSEDRVNYGYTF. The CDR3 coding sequence is TGTGCCACCAGCGAGGACAGGGTCAACTATGGCTACACCTTC.

This chain uses TRBV2 with TRBJ2-2; 11 bases match TRBD1. This CDR3 has 14 residues. With 6 bases clipped from V and 7 bases from J, the junction kept 4 bases outside the gene matches. The germline V gene has CDR1 SNHLY and CDR2 FYNNEI. For the CDR3, the DNA is TGTGCCAGCAGCGGGACAGGGGGTAACGGGGAGCTGTTTTTT. Protein product: CASSGTGGNGELFF.

The V and J genes are TRBV12-5 and TRBJ1-1; a possible D gene is TRBD1 (5 bases). The V and J ends lost 6 bases and 1 base respectively, with 12 bases between them. The CDR3 runs to 14 residues. The germline gives CDR1 LGHNT, CDR2 FRNRAP. CDR3 in DNA: TGTGCTAGTGGCCCAACGGGGGGGAACACTGAAGCTTTCTTT. Translated, it gives CASGPTGGNTEAFF.

This clone was seen a single time. CDR3 sequence (DNA): TGTGCCAGCAGCCACCTCTTTCGCGGGAAAGCCGCCGGCTACACCTTC. This encodes CASSHLFRGKAAGYTF. The rearrangement uses TRBV3-1 (or the pseudogene TRBV3-2) and TRBJ1-2; D call uncertain. V was shortened by 3 bases and J by 8 bases, with 22 bases between the two germline ends. This CDR3 region has 16 residues. Germline V lookup: CDR1 LGHDT, CDR2 YNNKEL (reference sequence).

J is TRBJ2-7 and V is TRBV2; D perhaps matches TRBD1 (6 bases). Germline assignment: CDR1 SNHLY and CDR2 FYNNEI. The CDR3 is 13 residues long. Between the trimmed V and J ends, which lost 4 bases and 3 bases, there was a span of 10 bases. The CDR3 here is CASSVGQNYEQYF. DNA of the CDR3: TGTGCCAGCAGTGTAGGACAGAACTACGAGCAGTACTTC.